This entry is about one T cell receptor beta chain. Its antigen is still unknown. CDR1 and CDR2 (germline): MDHEN, SYDVKM. The CDR3 length is 15 residues. These data originate in a study of monozygotic twins with inflammatory bowel disease. Findings of the study overall: Among T cells, the various subtypes were not distinguishable.

PCR of TCRalpha and TCRbeta cDNA was nested, with two rounds of 16 and 9 cycles. TCRdb reprocessed the 5' RACE reads and keeps a single row for each CDR3 protein, giving no DNA. The table lists a few hundred thousand distinct CDR3 sequences, with roughly 5.2% in the top ten. This chain connects TRBV28 to TRBJ2-7. The TCR comes from a human donor with ulcerative colitis or Crohn's disease, or a healthy co-twin of an affected twin (not recorded which). Sequenced sample: blood. Here the CDR3 reads CASRGPDTISYEQYF.